One T cell receptor beta chain is described in this entry. Its antigen is unknown. No qualities accompany the bases; no much larger clone lies one base away. The data were produced on an Illumina HiSeq 2000. TCR beta chain libraries were generated through multiplex PCR amplification. High-throughput sequencing was used to analyze the amplified TCR beta chain products. TCRdb handled the public reads itself, with Q25 trimming in fastp and clone calling in MiXCR, and kept productive beta chains. Entries are consolidated by CDR3 protein sequence, retaining the most common genes and DNA. The sample yields fewer than 85,000 distinct CDR3 sequences; approximately 19% were counted once. The ten largest clones capture 2% to 3% of the sample. Lymph node samples were obtained from the axillary draining lymph nodes of breast cancer patients. The data derive from a study of breast tumors, draining lymph nodes, adjacent tissues (dated by TCRdb to the mid-2010s). Broadly, across the study: Breast cancer patients provided tumor, adjacent nontumor tissue and axillary lymph nodes, and the study compared the TCR beta repertoires across these three sources. The study was designed to assess the relationships and possible T-cell exchange between tumor, surrounding tissue and draining lymph node repertoires in human breast cancer.

V drops 0 bases and J drops 8 bases, leaving 16 bases in between. The CDR3 runs 16 amino acids, cysteine and phenylalanine included. CDR3 DNA is the only sequence kept; it has 48 bases, read in frame from the first base. As encoded in the germline V gene, CDR1 is MGHRA while CDR2 is YSYEKL. Findings and caveats that apply to the study as a whole: Tumor and nontumor tissue repertoires were significantly more similar in luminal-like than in basal-like breast cancer. The data were considered consistent with the idea that most tumor T cells come from the lymph node and then expand in tumor tissue. The conclusion that tumor T cells originate in lymph nodes was presented as consistent with a hypothesis rather than as directly demonstrated. Tumor T-cell repertoires showed less diversity than lymph node repertoires and more diversity than nontumor tissue repertoires, and tumor T-cell repertoires showed preferential V and J gene usage.

This chain is built from TRBV4-1 and TRBJ1-4; the D region possibly corresponds to TRBD1 (5 bases align). The specimen sequenced was axillary lymph node tissue. The sequence was obtained from a female donor with breast cancer. Some clones in this sample may be carry-over from other donors' samples. This receptor carries the CDR3 CASSQEWASGGEKLFF. The sequenced DNA: TGCGCCAGCAGCCAAGAGTGGGCCAGTGGGGGGGAAAAACTGTTTTTT.